This T cell receptor (beta chain) derives from a study of CD8+CD57+ T cells in acquired aplastic anemia. For the study at large: Sorted CD4+ and CD8+ cells yielded DNA averaging about 3.1 ug. Whole-study results and caveats: Both patients and controls carried the same twenty-nine CD8+ CDR3 sequences.

The CDR3 sequence is 11 residues long. The germline V gene encodes CDR1 DFQATT and CDR2 SNEGSKA (reference sequence). Sequencing involved patients with CD8+CD57+ cell expansion previously shown by flow cytometry. When blood sampling took place, the patients had received no therapy. A word on this clonotype: The antigen is not known.

The TCR beta profiling, which covered VDJ combination and CDR3 sequence, was carried out using genomic DNA as the template. TCRdb re-called the reads through MiXCR, storing one row per CDR3 protein. The sample has fewer than 200,000 distinct CDR3 sequences, less than 60% seen once. The rearrangement links TRBV20-1 to TRBJ1-1; D unclear. Sequencing used sorted CD4+, CD8+, or CD8+CD57+ T cells (not recorded which) from PBMCs. This receptor was taken from a human donor with aplastic anemia. The CDR3 spells CSTTTSAEAFF. The CDR3 nucleotides read TGCAGCACGACAACGTCTGCTGAAGCTTTCTTT.